This is a list of T cell receptor beta chains from one sample in a study of cytomegalovirus exposure and HLA in healthy donors. This table comes from immunoSEQ multiplex PCR, and its TCRdb copy is limited to in-frame clones, with some not included. The table lists some 150,000 clones. The sequenced material came from PBMCs. The receptors derive from a woman aged 18-29 years in good health and CMV-seronegative. The CDR3 runs from the conserved cysteine through the conserved F or W. The D gene is left open where the match is weak.

cdr3_nt: TGTGCCAGCATTAAAGACGGGGGGCAGTACCAAGAGACCCAGTACTTC; cdr3_aa: CASIKDGGQYQETQYF; j_call: TRBJ2-5; d_call: -; v_call: TRBV6-6
cdr3_nt: TGTGCCAGCAGTTTCAGCGGGAGCTCCTACGAGCAGTACTTC; cdr3_aa: CASSFSGSSYEQYF; j_call: TRBJ2-7; d_call: TRBD2; v_call: TRBV27
cdr3_nt: TGTGCCAGTAGTATAGATGGTTTGGGACTGTGGAATGAGCAGTTCTTC; cdr3_aa: CASSIDGLGLWNEQFF; j_call: TRBJ2-1; d_call: -; v_call: TRBV19
cdr3_nt: TGTGCCAGCAGCTCCAGGGGCCTCCCCGGGGAGCTGTTTTTT; cdr3_aa: CASSSRGLPGELFF; j_call: TRBJ2-2; d_call: -; v_call: TRBV9
cdr3_nt: TGTGCCAGTAGTGTGGTTAACGGACTAGCGGGAGGGCAGGCCTTCATCGGGGAGCTGTTTTTT; cdr3_aa: CASSVVNGLAGGQAFIGELFF; j_call: TRBJ2-2; d_call: TRBD2; v_call: TRBV19
cdr3_nt: TGTGCCAGCAGCTTGCAGGGCGTTAATGAAAAACTGTTTTTT; cdr3_aa: CASSLQGVNEKLFF; j_call: TRBJ1-4; d_call: -; v_call: TRBV5-6
cdr3_nt: TGTGCCAGCAGCTTAGGGCGGATCTACGAGCAGTACTTC; cdr3_aa: CASSLGRIYEQYF; j_call: TRBJ2-7; d_call: -; v_call: TRBV11-3
cdr3_nt: TGTGCCAGCAGTCGGGACAGAAGTAATCAGCCCCAGCATTTT; cdr3_aa: CASSRDRSNQPQHF; j_call: TRBJ1-5; d_call: TRBD1; v_call: TRBV6-5
cdr3_nt: TGTGCCAGTAGTATTTCTTCGGTCGGTGAAAAACTGTTTTTT; cdr3_aa: CASSISSVGEKLFF; j_call: TRBJ1-4; d_call: -; v_call: TRBV19
cdr3_nt: TGTGCCAGCAGCTTAAAGAGACACAACACTGAAGCTTTCTTT; cdr3_aa: CASSLKRHNTEAFF; j_call: TRBJ1-1; d_call: -; v_call: TRBV7-9
cdr3_nt: TGTGCCAGCAGTCGGGACAGATTGAACACTGAAGCTTTCTTT; cdr3_aa: CASSRDRLNTEAFF; j_call: TRBJ1-1; d_call: TRBD1; v_call: TRBV6-5
cdr3_nt: TGTGCCAGCAGTTTTAGACAGGGGGAGCAGTACTTC; cdr3_aa: CASSFRQGEQYF; j_call: TRBJ2-7; d_call: TRBD1; v_call: TRBV27
cdr3_nt: TGTGCCAGCAGTTACGGGGCTTCGGACTATGGCTACACCTTC; cdr3_aa: CASSYGASDYGYTF; j_call: TRBJ1-2; d_call: -; v_call: TRBV6-6
cdr3_nt: TGTGCCATCAGCGAGACTAGTAGCACAGATACGCAGTATTTT; cdr3_aa: CAISETSSTDTQYF; j_call: TRBJ2-3; d_call: -; v_call: TRBV10-3
cdr3_nt: TGTGCCACCAGCAGAGCCGGACAGGGCTCTGCGGACACCATATATTTT; cdr3_aa: CATSRAGQGSADTIYF; j_call: TRBJ1-3; d_call: TRBD1; v_call: TRBV15
cdr3_nt: TGTGCCAGCAGGTACGGGACAGGGAATCAGCCCCAGCATTTT; cdr3_aa: CASRYGTGNQPQHF; j_call: TRBJ1-5; d_call: TRBD1; v_call: TRBV6-6
cdr3_nt: TGCGCCAGCAGCTTGGCAGGCTCGTCGGATGAAAAACTGTTTTTT; cdr3_aa: CASSLAGSSDEKLFF; j_call: TRBJ1-4; d_call: -; v_call: TRBV5-1
cdr3_nt: TGTGCCAGCTCACCACGGGAGAGAGTAGCCAGCACAGATACGCAGTATTTT; cdr3_aa: CASSPRERVASTDTQYF; j_call: TRBJ2-3; d_call: -; v_call: TRBV18
cdr3_nt: TGTGCCAGCAGCTTATTTGGCGGGACAGGGGGGAGAAACTATGGCTACACCTTC; cdr3_aa: CASSLFGGTGGRNYGYTF; j_call: TRBJ1-2; d_call: TRBD1; v_call: TRBV7-8
cdr3_nt: TGTGCCAGCAGCCATGATAGACACATGAACACTGAAGCTTTCTTT; cdr3_aa: CASSHDRHMNTEAFF; j_call: TRBJ1-1; d_call: -; v_call: TRBV5-4
cdr3_nt: TGTGCCAGCACCATACTAGCGGGAGCGGGTGAGCAGTACTTC; cdr3_aa: CASTILAGAGEQYF; j_call: TRBJ2-7; d_call: TRBD2; v_call: TRBV6-5
cdr3_nt: TGTGCCAGCTCTCCCCAGGCTAGCGGGTTCCAAGAGACCCAGTACTTC; cdr3_aa: CASSPQASGFQETQYF; j_call: TRBJ2-5; d_call: TRBD2; v_call: TRBV5-4
cdr3_nt: TGTGCCTGGATCCCCTGGCGGCATGAAGCTTTCTTT; cdr3_aa: CAWIPWRHEAFF; j_call: TRBJ1-1; d_call: -; v_call: TRBV30
cdr3_nt: TGCGCCAGCAGCCCGCGCAGGGAGGGGGATACGCAGTATTTT; cdr3_aa: CASSPRREGDTQYF; j_call: TRBJ2-3; d_call: TRBD2; v_call: TRBV5-1
cdr3_nt: TGTGCCAGTAGTATTATAGACGGGGGTTCGAAGACCCAGTACTTC; cdr3_aa: CASSIIDGGSKTQYF; j_call: TRBJ2-5; d_call: -; v_call: TRBV19
cdr3_nt: TGTGCCATCAGTGAGTCGGGACTAGCGGTGACAGATACGCAGTATTTT; cdr3_aa: CAISESGLAVTDTQYF; j_call: TRBJ2-3; d_call: TRBD2; v_call: TRBV10-3
cdr3_nt: TGTGCCAGCAGTGCTTCAGGGATGGGCACTGAAGCTTTCTTT; cdr3_aa: CASSASGMGTEAFF; j_call: TRBJ1-1; d_call: -; v_call: TRBV6-5
cdr3_nt: TGTGCCAGCAGCCTAGGGACAGATAGCAATCAGCCCCAGCATTTT; cdr3_aa: CASSLGTDSNQPQHF; j_call: TRBJ1-5; d_call: TRBD1; v_call: TRBV5-8
cdr3_nt: TGTGCCTGGGGGACTAGCGGGAGCCGGGGGAATGAGCAGTTCTTC; cdr3_aa: CAWGTSGSRGNEQFF; j_call: TRBJ2-1; d_call: TRBD2; v_call: TRBV30